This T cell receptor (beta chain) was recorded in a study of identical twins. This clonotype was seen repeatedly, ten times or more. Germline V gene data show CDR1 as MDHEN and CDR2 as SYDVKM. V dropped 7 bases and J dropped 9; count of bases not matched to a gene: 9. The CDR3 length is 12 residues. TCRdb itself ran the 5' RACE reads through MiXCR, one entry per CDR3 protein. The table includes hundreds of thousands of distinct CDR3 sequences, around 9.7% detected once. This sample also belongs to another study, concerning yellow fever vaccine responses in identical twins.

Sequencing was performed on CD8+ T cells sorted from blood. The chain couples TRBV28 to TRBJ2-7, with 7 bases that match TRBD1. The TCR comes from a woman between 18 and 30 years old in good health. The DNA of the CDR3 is TGTGCCAGCAATGACAGGGAACCATGGCAGTACTTC. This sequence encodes CASNDREPWQYF.